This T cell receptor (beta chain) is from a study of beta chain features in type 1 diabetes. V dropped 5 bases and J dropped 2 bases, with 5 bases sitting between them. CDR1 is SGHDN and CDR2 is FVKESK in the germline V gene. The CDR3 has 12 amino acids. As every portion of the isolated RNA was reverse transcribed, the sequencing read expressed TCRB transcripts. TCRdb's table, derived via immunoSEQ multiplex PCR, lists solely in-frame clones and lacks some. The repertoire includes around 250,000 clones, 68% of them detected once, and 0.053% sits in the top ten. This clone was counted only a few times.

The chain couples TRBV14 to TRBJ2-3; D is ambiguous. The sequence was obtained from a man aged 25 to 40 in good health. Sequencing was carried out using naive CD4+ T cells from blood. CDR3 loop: CASSDFTDTQYF. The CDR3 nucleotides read TGTGCCAGCAGCGATTTCACAGATACGCAGTATTTT.